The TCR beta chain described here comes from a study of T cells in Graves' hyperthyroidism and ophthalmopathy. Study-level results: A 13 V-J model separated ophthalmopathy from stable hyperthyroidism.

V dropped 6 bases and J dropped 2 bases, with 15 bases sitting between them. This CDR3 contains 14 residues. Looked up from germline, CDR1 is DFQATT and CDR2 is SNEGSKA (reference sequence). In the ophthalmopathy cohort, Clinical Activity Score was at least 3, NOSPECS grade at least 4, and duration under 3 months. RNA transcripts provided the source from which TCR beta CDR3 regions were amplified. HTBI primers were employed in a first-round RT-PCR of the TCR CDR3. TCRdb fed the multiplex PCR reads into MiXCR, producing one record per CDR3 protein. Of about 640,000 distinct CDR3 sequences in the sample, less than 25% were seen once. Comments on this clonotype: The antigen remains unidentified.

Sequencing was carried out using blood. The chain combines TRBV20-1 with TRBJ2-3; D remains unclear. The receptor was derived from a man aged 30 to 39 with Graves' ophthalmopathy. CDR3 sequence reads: CSATQRGTTDTQYF. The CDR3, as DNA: TGCAGTGCCACCCAGCGAGGTACCACAGATACGCAGTATTTT.